This TCR beta chain was found in a study of T-cell memory formation after mild COVID-19. TCRdb reanalysed the 5' RACE reads using MiXCR and keeps one entry per CDR3 protein. Of approximately 430,000 distinct CDR3 sequences in the sample, roughly a quarter were seen once. This CDR3 has 15 amino acids. Germline CDR1 and CDR2: SGHTA and FQGNSA. V trimming: 1 base; J trimming: 3 bases; junction bases outside the gene matches: 3. Regarding this clonotype: Its antigen is unidentified.

Study outcomes and limitations: The main location of contracting CD4+ clones was CM and EM, and that of contracting CD8+ clones was EMRA. Cross-reactive memory apparently joined, as some responding clones appeared in pre-infection memory.

This TCR was sampled from an adult woman who had mild COVID-19 (a few samples of this study predate the infection). Cell type and time point are not known. This sequence joins TRBV7-2 and TRBJ1-3, with 7 bases matching TRBD1. Sequenced material: PBMCs or a T cell subset sorted from them (not recorded which). CDR3 protein: CASSLEGGLGNTIYF. In DNA, the CDR3 is TGTGCCAGCAGCTTAGAAGGGGGCCTTGGAAACACCATATATTTT. Combining the CDR3 with reference TRBV7-2 and TRBJ1-3 gives the whole variable domain GAGVSQSPSNKVTEKGKDVELRCDPISGHTALYWYRQSLGQGLEFLIYFQGNSAPDKSGLPSDRFSAERTGGSVSTLTIQRTQQEDSAVYLCASSLEGGLGNTIYFGEGSWLTVV.